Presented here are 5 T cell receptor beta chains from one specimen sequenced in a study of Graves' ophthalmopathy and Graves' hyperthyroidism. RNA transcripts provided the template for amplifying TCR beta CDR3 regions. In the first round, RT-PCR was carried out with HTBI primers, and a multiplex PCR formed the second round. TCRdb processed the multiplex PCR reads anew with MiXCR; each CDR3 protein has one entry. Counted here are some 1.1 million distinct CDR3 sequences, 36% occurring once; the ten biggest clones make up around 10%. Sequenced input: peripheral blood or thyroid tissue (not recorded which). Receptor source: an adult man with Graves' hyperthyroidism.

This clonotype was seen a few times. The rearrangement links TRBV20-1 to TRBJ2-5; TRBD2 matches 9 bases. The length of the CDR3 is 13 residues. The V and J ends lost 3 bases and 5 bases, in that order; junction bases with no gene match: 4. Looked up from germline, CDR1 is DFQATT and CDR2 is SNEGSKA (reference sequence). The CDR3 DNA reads TGCAGTGCTAGCGCGGGAGGGCCGGAGACCCAGTACTTC. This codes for CSASAGGPETQYF.

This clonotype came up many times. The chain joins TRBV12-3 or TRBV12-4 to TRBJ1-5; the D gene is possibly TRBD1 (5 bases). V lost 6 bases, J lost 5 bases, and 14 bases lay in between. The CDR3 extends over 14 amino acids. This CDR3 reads CASSAGGTDQPQHF. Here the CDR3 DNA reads TGTGCCAGCAGCGCTGGGGGGACGGATCAGCCCCAGCATTTT.

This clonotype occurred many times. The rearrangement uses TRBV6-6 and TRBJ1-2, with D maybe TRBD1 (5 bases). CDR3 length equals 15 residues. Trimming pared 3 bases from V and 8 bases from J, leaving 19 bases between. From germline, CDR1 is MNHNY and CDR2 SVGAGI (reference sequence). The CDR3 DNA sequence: TGTGCCAGCAGTTATTTGTCACCTGGACAAGGGGGCTACACCTTC. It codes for CASSYLSPGQGGYTF.

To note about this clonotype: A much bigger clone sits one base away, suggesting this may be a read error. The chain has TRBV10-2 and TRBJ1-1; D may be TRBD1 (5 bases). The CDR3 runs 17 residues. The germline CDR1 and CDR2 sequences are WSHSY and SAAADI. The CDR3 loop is CASSYIPTDTQATEAFF. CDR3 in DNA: TGTGCCAGCAGTTACATCCCGACAGACACACAAGCAACTGAAGCTTTCTTT.

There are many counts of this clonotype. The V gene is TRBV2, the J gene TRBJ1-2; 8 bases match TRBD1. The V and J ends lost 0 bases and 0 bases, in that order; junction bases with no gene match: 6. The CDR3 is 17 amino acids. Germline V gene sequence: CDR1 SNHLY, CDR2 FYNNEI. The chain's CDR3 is CASSEATGDPSNYGYTF. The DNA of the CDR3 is TGTGCCAGCAGTGAAGCGACAGGGGACCCTTCTAACTATGGCTACACCTTC.